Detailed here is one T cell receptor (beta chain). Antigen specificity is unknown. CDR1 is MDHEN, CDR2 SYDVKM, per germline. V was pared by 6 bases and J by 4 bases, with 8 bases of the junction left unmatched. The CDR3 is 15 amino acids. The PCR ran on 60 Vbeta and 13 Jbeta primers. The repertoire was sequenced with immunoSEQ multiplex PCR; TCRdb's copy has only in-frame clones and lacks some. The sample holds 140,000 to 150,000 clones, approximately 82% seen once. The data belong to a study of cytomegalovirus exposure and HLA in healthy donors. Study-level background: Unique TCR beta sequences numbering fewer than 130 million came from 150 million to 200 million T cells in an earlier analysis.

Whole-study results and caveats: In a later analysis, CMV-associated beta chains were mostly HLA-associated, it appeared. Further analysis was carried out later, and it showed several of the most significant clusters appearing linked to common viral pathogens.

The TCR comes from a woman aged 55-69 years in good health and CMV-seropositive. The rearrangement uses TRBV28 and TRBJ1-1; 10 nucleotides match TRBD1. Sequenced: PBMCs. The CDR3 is CASRDRGRGSTEAFF. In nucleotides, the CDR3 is TGTGCCAGCAGAGACAGGGGGCGGGGGAGCACTGAAGCTTTCTTT.